The rows below give T cell receptor beta chains drawn from one sample of a study of shared clonotypes between healthy human individuals. Clones were read by immunoSEQ multiplex PCR, and TCRdb kept only the in-frame ones, dropping some. The repertoire has about 2 million clones, about 95% of them found once; the top ten carry 0.9% to 1.4%. The sample taken for sequencing was naive CD8+ T cells sorted from blood. Receptors were obtained from a man aged 18 to 35 in good health. The CDR3 runs from the conserved cysteine through the conserved F or W. The D gene is left open where the match is weak. Not all rows give a size; the values are once, few, many and, for expanded clones, a class.

TRBD2,-,TRBV2,TRBJ2-1,CASSEAVSGDNEQFF,TGTGCCAGCAGTGAAGCCGTTAGCGGGGACAATGAGCAGTTCTTC
-,-,TRBV7-6,TRBJ1-1,CASSLPGDGGSNTEAFF,TGTGCCAGCAGCTTACCGGGGGATGGTGGTTCGAACACTGAAGCTTTCTTT
-,-,TRBV6-6,TRBJ1-4,CASSYGEKLFF,TGTGCCAGCAGTTACGGGGAAAAACTGTTTTTT
-,-,TRBV7-9,TRBJ1-1,CASSFAAGPEAFF,TGTGCCAGCAGCTTCGCAGCGGGCCCTGAAGCTTTCTTT
TRBD1,-,TRBV19,TRBJ2-7,CASSIGQGSSYEQYF,TGTGCCAGTAGTATCGGACAGGGGTCCTCCTACGAGCAGTACTTC
-,-,TRBV4-1,TRBJ2-7,CASSQGVAPYEQYF,TGCGCCAGCAGCCAAGGGGTAGCTCCCTACGAGCAGTACTTC
-,-,TRBV28,TRBJ2-1,CASSFEQGNYNEQFF,TGTGCCAGCAGTTTCGAACAGGGAAACTACAATGAGCAGTTCTTC
-,-,TRBV19,TRBJ2-5,CASPGPAGETQYF,TGTGCCAGTCCGGGGCCGGCCGGTGAGACCCAGTACTTC
-,-,TRBV6-5,TRBJ1-1,CASSYSTVAGVTEAFF,TGTGCCAGCAGTTACTCGACGGTGGCCGGGGTCACTGAAGCTTTCTTT
TRBD2,-,TRBV6-5,TRBJ2-1,CASSYGSGGAYEQFF,TGTGCCAGCAGTTACGGGAGCGGGGGGGCCTATGAGCAGTTCTTC
TRBD1,-,TRBV7-8,TRBJ2-1,CASSLALGQGNEQFF,TGTGCCAGCAGCTTAGCGTTGGGACAGGGGAATGAGCAGTTCTTC
-,-,TRBV2,TRBJ1-1,CASSEAPGAWTEAFF,TGTGCCAGCAGTGAAGCTCCGGGGGCATGGACTGAAGCTTTCTTT
-,-,TRBV5-5,TRBJ2-7,CASSLTSLYEQYF,TGTGCCAGCAGCTTGACTAGCCTCTACGAGCAGTACTTC
-,-,TRBV5-4,TRBJ1-1,CASSTTGLEAFF,TGTGCCAGCAGCACTACAGGCCTTGAAGCTTTCTTT
-,-,TRBV11-2,TRBJ2-1,CASSPAGEKNEQFF,TGTGCCAGCAGCCCCGCCGGGGAGAAGAATGAGCAGTTCTTC
TRBD1,-,TRBV4-1,TRBJ1-5,CASSQVQGAAQPQHF,TGCGCCAGCAGCCAAGTACAGGGGGCGGCTCAGCCCCAGCATTTT
TRBD1,-,TRBV15,TRBJ1-3,CATSPIPGQDSGNTIYF,TGTGCCACCAGTCCGATCCCGGGACAGGACTCTGGAAACACCATATATTTT
TRBD2,-,TRBV27,TRBJ2-1,CASSYLSGNEQFF,TGTGCCAGCAGTTACCTTAGCGGGAATGAGCAGTTCTTC
TRBD1,-,TRBV18,TRBJ1-1,CASSPDRAEAFF,TGTGCCAGCTCACCCGACAGGGCTGAAGCTTTCTTT
-,-,TRBV2,TRBJ1-1,CASSVYRNTEAFF,TGTGCCAGCAGTGTCTACAGGAACACTGAAGCTTTCTTT
-,-,TRBV9,TRBJ1-1,CASSAGMGVEAFF,TGTGCCAGCAGCGCCGGGATGGGGGTTGAAGCTTTCTTT
-,-,TRBV28,TRBJ2-7,CASSLYRVHEQYF,TGTGCCAGCAGTTTATACAGGGTCCACGAGCAGTACTTC
TRBD2,-,TRBV6-5,TRBJ2-7,CASSSGLAYYEQYF,TGTGCCAGCAGTTCAGGACTAGCGTACTACGAGCAGTACTTC
-,-,TRBV5-6,TRBJ2-3,CASSFGVGDFDTQYF,TGTGCCAGCAGCTTTGGGGTGGGGGACTTCGATACGCAGTATTTT
-,-,TRBV6-5,TRBJ2-2,CASSPEYSGELFF,TGTGCCAGCAGCCCCGAGTATTCCGGGGAGCTGTTTTTT
-,-,TRBV25-1,TRBJ2-5,CASSDDNLETQYF,TGTGCCAGCAGTGACGACAACTTAGAGACCCAGTACTTC
-,-,TRBV7-9,TRBJ2-5,CASSLVGDIQETQYF,TGTGCCAGCAGCTTAGTAGGGGACATCCAAGAGACCCAGTACTTC
TRBD2,-,TRBV4-1,TRBJ2-7,CASSPKREAPYEQYF,TGCGCCAGCAGCCCAAAGCGGGAGGCCCCCTACGAGCAGTACTTC
-,-,TRBV19,TRBJ2-3,CASSIRDDLADTQYF,TGTGCCAGTAGTATACGCGACGACCTGGCAGATACGCAGTATTTT
TRBD2,-,TRBV5-1,TRBJ2-3,CASSLFSGGGTDTQYF,TGCGCCAGCAGCTTATTTAGCGGGGGGGGCACAGATACGCAGTATTTT
TRBD1,-,TRBV5-8,TRBJ1-1,CASGAGGNTEAFF,TGTGCCAGCGGGGCAGGGGGGAACACTGAAGCTTTCTTT
-,-,TRBV6-1,TRBJ1-1,CASSEHWATEAFF,TGTGCCAGCAGTGAACATTGGGCAACTGAAGCTTTCTTT
-,-,TRBV6-5,TRBJ2-5,CASSYSKRGDEETQYF,TGTGCCAGCAGTTACTCGAAAAGGGGCGATGAAGAGACCCAGTACTTC
-,once,TRBV9,TRBJ2-7,CASSPGGGNEQYF,TGTGCCAGCAGCCCAGGAGGCGGTAACGAGCAGTACTTC
-,-,TRBV5-3,TRBJ1-4,CARRAREKLFF,TGTGCCAGAAGAGCGAGGGAAAAACTGTTTTTT
TRBD2,-,TRBV4-3,TRBJ2-2,CASSVGTSGGYTGELFF,TGCGCCAGCAGCGTGGGAACTAGCGGAGGATATACCGGGGAGCTGTTTTTT
TRBD1,once,TRBV6-5,TRBJ1-1,CASSRTGSNTEAFF,TGTGCCAGCAGTCGGACAGGGAGTAACACTGAAGCTTTCTTT
-,-,TRBV4-2,TRBJ2-7,CASSQDNSYEQYF,TGTGCCAGCAGCCAAGACAACTCCTACGAGCAGTACTTC
TRBD2,-,TRBV13,TRBJ2-3,CASSLGLAGGPDTQYF,TGTGCCAGCAGCCTTGGACTAGCGGGAGGTCCTGATACGCAGTATTTT
-,-,TRBV9,TRBJ2-5,CASGEGAQETQYF,TGTGCCAGCGGGGAGGGGGCCCAAGAGACCCAGTACTTC
TRBD1,-,TRBV30,TRBJ2-7,CAWSVGQGAFFYEQYF,TGTGCCTGGAGTGTCGGACAGGGGGCTTTCTTCTACGAGCAGTACTTC
TRBD2,-,TRBV19,TRBJ2-7,CASSILAGDAYEQYF,TGTGCCAGTAGTATCCTAGCGGGAGATGCCTACGAGCAGTACTTC
-,-,TRBV27,TRBJ2-6,CASSLLGVTGANVLTF,TGTGCCAGCAGTTTATTGGGAGTCACTGGGGCCAACGTCCTGACTTTC
-,-,TRBV11-2,TRBJ1-1,CASSSEPGLNTEAFF,TGTGCCAGCAGCTCGGAGCCAGGGTTGAACACTGAAGCTTTCTTT